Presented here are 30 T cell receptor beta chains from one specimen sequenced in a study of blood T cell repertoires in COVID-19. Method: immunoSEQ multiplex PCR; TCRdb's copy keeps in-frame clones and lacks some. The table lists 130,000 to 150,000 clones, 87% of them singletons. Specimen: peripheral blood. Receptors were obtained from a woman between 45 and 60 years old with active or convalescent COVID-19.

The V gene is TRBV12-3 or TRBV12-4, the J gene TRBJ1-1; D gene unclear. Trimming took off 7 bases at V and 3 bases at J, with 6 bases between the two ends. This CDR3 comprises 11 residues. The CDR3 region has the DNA TGTGCCAGCAAATCGGACACTGAAGCTTTCTTT. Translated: CASKSDTEAFF.

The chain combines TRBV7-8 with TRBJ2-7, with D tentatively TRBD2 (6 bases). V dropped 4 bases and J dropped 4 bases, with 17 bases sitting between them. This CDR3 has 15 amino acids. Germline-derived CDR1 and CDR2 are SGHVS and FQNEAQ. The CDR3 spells CASSSEGLLQYEQYF. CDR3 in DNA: TGTGCCAGCAGCTCAGAGGGACTCCTTCAGTACGAGCAGTACTTC.

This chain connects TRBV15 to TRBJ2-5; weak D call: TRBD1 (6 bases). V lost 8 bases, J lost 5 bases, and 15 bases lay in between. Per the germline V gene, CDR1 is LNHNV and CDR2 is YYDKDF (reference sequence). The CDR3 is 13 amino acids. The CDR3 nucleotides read TGTGCCACCCATTCCGGACAGCTGGAGACCCAGTACTTC. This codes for CATHSGQLETQYF.

The CDR3 DNA reads TGTGCCATCACAGGGGGCAATGGCTACACCTTC. It is translated as CAITGGNGYTF. The chain recombines TRBV10-3 with TRBJ1-2; 8 nucleotides line up with TRBD1. Germline V gives CDR1 ENHRY, CDR2 SYGVKD. The ends lost 7 bases at V and 6 bases at J; junction bases unmatched: 1. The length of the CDR3 is 11 residues.

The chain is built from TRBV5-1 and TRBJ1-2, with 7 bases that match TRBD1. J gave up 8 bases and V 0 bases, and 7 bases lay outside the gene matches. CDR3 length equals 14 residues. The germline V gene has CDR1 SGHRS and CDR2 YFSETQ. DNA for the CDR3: TGCGCCAGCAGCTTGGACAGGGGAGTTTCCGGCTACACCTTC. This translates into CASSLDRGVSGYTF. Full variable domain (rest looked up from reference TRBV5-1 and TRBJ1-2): KAGVTQTPRYLIKTRGQQVTLSCSPISGHRSVSWYQQTPGQGLQFLFEYFSETQRNKGNFPGRFSGRQFSNSRSEMNVSTLELGDSALYLCASSLDRGVSGYTFGSGTRLTVV.

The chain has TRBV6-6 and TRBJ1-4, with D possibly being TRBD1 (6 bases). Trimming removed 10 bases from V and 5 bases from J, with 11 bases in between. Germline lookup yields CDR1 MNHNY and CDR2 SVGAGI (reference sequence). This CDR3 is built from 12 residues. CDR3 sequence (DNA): TGTGCCACCCTTCAGGGGAATGAAAAACTGTTTTTT. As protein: CATLQGNEKLFF.

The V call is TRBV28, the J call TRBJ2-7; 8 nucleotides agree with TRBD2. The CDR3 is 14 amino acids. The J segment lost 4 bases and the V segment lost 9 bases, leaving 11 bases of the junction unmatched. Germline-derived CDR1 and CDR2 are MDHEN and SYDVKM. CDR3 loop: CASPPGLGTYEQYF. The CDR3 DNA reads TGTGCCAGTCCCCCGGGACTAGGAACATACGAGCAGTACTTC.

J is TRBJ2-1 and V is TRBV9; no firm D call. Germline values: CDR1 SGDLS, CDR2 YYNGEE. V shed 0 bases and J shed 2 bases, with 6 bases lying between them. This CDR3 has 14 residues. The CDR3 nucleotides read TGTGCCAGCAGCGTAGAGCACGCCTACAATGAGCAGTTCTTC. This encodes CASSVEHAYNEQFF.

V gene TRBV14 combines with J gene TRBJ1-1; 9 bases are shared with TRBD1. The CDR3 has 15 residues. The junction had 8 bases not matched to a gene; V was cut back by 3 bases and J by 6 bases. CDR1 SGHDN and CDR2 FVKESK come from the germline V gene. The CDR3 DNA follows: TGTGCCAGCAGCCAGCCCGGGACAGGGTACCCTGAAGCTTTCTTT. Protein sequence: CASSQPGTGYPEAFF.

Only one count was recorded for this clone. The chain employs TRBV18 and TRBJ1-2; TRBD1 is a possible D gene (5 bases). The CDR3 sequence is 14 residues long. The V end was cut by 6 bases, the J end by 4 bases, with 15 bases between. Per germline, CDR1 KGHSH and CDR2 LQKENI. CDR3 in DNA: TGTGCCAGCTCCCGGGGCAGGGAGGGCTATGGCTACACCTTC. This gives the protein CASSRGREGYGYTF. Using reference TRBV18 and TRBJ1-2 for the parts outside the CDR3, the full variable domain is NAGVMQNPRHLVRRRGQEARLRCSPMKGHSHVYWYRQLPEEGLKFMVYLQKENIIDESGMPKERFSAEFPKEGPSILRIQQVVRGDSAAYFCASSRGREGYGYTFGSGTRLTVV.

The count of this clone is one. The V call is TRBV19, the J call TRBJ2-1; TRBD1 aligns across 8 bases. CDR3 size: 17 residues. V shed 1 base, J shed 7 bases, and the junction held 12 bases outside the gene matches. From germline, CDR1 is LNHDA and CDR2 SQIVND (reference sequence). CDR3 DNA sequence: TGTGCCAGTAGTATAGCCCCCGGACAGGGCAGGTTGAATGAGCAGTTCTTC. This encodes CASSIAPGQGRLNEQFF. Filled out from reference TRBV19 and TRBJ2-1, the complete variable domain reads DGGITQSPKYLFRKEGQNVTLSCEQNLNHDAMYWYRQDPGQGLRLIYYSQIVNDFQKGDIAEGYSVSREKKESFPLTVTSAQKNPTAFYLCASSIAPGQGRLNEQFFGPGTRLTVL.

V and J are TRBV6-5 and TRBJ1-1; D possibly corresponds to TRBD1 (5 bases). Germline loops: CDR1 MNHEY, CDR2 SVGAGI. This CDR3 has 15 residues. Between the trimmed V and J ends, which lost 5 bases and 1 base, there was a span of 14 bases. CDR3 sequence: CASSPRFGQNTEAFF. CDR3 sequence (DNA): TGTGCCAGCAGTCCCCGGTTCGGACAGAACACTGAAGCTTTCTTT.

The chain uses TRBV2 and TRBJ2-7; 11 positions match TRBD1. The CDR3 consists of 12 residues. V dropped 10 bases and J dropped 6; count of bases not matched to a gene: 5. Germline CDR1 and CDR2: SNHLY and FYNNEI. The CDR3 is CATGQGVSEQYF. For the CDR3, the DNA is TGTGCCACGGGACAGGGGGTCTCCGAGCAGTACTTC.

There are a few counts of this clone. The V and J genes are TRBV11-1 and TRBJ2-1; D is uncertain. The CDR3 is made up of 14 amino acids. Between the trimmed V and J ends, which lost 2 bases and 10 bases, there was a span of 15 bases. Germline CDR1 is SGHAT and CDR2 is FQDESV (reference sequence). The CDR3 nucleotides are TGTGCCAGCAGCTTAATTGCGAGTCTTGAGGAGCAGTTCTTC. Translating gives CASSLIASLEEQFF. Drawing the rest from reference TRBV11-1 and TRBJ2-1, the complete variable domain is EAEVAQSPRYKITEKSQAVAFWCDPISGHATLYWYRQILGQGPELLVQFQDESVVDDSQLPKDRFSAERLKGVDSTLKIQPAELGDSAMYLCASSLIASLEEQFFGPGTRLTVL.

The CDR3 sequence: CAISESTAGTGYGYTF. CDR3 DNA: TGTGCCATCAGTGAGTCAACGGCCGGGACAGGGTATGGCTACACCTTC. The chain employs TRBV10-3 and TRBJ1-2, with TRBD1 matching 9 bases. Germline CDR1 ENHRY, CDR2 SYGVKD. The V and J ends lost 0 bases and 5 bases, in that order; junction bases with no gene match: 7. The CDR3 covers 16 residues.

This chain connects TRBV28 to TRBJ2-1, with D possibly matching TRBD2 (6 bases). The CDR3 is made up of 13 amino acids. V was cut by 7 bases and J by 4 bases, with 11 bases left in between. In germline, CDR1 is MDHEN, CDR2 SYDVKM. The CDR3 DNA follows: TGTGCCAGCATGGACGGACTATACAATGAGCAGTTCTTC. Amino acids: CASMDGLYNEQFF.

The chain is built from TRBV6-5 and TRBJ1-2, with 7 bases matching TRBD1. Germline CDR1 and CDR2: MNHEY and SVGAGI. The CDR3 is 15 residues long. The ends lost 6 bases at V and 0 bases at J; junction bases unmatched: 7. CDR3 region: CASSIWQGANYGYTF. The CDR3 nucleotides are TGTGCCAGCAGCATATGGCAGGGGGCTAACTATGGCTACACCTTC.

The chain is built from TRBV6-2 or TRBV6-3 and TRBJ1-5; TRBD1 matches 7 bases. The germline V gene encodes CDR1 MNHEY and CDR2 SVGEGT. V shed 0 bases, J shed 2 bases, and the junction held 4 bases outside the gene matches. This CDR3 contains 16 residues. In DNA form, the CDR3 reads TGTGCCAGCAGTTACTCGGGACAGAGACGCAATCAGCCCCAGCATTTT. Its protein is CASSYSGQRRNQPQHF.

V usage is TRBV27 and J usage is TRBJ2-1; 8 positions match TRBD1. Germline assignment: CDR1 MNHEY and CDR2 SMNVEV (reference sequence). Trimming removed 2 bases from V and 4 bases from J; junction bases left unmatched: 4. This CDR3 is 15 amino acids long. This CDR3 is CASSLNGQGYNEQFF. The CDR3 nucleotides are TGTGCCAGCAGTTTAAATGGACAGGGTTACAATGAGCAGTTCTTC.

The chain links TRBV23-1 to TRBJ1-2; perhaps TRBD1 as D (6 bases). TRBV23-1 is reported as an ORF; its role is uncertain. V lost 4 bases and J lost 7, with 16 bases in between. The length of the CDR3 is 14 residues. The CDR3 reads CASSLRGGSGGYTF. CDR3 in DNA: TGCGCCAGCAGTCTAAGGGGGGGGTCTGGTGGCTACACCTTC.

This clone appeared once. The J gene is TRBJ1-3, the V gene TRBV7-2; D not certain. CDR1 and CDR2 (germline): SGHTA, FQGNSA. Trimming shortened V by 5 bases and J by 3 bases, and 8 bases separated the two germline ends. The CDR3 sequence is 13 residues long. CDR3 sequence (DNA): TGTGCCAGCAGCACAGATTTTGGAAACACCATATATTTT. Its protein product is CASSTDFGNTIYF.

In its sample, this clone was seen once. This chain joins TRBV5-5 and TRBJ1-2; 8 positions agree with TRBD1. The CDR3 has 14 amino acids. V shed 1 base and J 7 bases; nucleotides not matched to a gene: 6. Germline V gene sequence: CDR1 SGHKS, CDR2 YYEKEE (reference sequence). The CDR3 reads CASSLPGTGRGYTF. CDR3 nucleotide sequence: TGTGCCAGCAGCTTGCCAGGGACAGGCCGTGGCTACACCTTC.

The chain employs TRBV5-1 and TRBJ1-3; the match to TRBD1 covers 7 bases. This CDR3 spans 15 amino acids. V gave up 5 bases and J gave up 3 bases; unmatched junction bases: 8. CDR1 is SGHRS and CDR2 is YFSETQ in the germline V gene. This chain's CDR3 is CASRGDSGFGNTIYF. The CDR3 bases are TGCGCCAGCAGGGGGGACAGCGGATTTGGAAACACCATATATTTT.

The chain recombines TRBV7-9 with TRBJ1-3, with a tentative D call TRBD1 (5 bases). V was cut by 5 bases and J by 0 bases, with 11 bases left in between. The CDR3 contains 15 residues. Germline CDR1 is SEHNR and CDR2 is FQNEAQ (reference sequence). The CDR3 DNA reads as TGTGCCAGCAGCCCGGCAGGGCACTCTGGAAACACCATATATTTT. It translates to CASSPAGHSGNTIYF.

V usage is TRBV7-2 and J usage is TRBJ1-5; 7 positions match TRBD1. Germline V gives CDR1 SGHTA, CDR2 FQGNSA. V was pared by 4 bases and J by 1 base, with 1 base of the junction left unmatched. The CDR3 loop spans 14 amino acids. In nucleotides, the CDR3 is TGTGCCAGCAGCTCAGGGGGGAGCAATCAGCCCCAGCATTTT. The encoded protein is CASSSGGSNQPQHF.

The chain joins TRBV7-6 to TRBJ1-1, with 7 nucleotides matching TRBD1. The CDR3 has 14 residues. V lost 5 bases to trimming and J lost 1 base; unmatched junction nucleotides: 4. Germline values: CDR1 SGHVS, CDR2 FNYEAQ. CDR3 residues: CASSRYRGNTEAFF. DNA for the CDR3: TGTGCCAGCAGCCGCTACAGGGGGAACACTGAAGCTTTCTTT. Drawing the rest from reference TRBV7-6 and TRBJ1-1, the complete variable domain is GAGVSQSPRYKVTKRGQDVALRCDPISGHVSLYWYRQALGQGPEFLTYFNYEAQQDKSGLPNDRFSAERPEGSISTLTIQRTEQRDSAMYRCASSRYRGNTEAFFGQGTRLTVV.

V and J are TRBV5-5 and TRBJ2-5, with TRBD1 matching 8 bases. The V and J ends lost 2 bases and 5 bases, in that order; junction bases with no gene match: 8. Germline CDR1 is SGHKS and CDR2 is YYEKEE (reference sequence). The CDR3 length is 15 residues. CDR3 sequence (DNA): TGTGCCAGCAGCTTTAACCCCACAGGGGGGGAGACCCAGTACTTC. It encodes CASSFNPTGGETQYF.

The CDR3 DNA reads TGCGCCAGCAGCTTGTGGGGACAGGGGGACAACGAGCAGTACTTC. It codes for CASSLWGQGDNEQYF. V is TRBV5-1 and J is TRBJ2-7; 11 bases are shared with TRBD1. The V and J ends lost 1 base and 5 bases, in that order; junction bases with no gene match: 5. The CDR3 consists of 15 residues. Germline V gene data show CDR1 as SGHRS and CDR2 as YFSETQ. Variable domain in full (rest from reference TRBV5-1 and TRBJ2-7): KAGVTQTPRYLIKTRGQQVTLSCSPISGHRSVSWYQQTPGQGLQFLFEYFSETQRNKGNFPGRFSGRQFSNSRSEMNVSTLELGDSALYLCASSLWGQGDNEQYFGPGTRLTVT.

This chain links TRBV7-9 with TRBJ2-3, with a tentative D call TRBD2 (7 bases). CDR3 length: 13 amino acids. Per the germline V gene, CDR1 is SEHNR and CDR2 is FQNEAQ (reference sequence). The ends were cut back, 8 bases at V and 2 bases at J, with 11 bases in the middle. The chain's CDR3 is CASGEGVTDTQYF. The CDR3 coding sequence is TGTGCCAGCGGGGAGGGGGTCACAGATACGCAGTATTTT.

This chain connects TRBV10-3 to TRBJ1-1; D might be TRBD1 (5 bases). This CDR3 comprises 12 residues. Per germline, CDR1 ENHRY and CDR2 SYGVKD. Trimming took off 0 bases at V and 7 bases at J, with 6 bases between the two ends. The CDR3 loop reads CAISESGGEAFF. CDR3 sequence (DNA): TGTGCCATCAGTGAGTCCGGGGGTGAAGCTTTCTTT.